The source of this TCR beta chain is a study of blood T cell repertoires in COVID-19. Study-wide background: Researchers got acute and convalescent COVID-19 samples from the United States, Italy and Spain. T cells, B-cell-depleted T cells, or PBMCs provided the cDNA or gDNA that served as material.

Assay used: immunoSEQ multiplex PCR; TCRdb lists only in-frame clones, some missing. Here the sample spans approximately 230,000 clones, approximately 84% being singletons. After removal of 4 bases from V and 9 bases from J, the junction contained 10 bases not matched to a gene. Germline CDR1 SNHLY, CDR2 FYNNEI. This CDR3 comprises 15 residues. Either two negative PCRs, clearance, or symptom resolution qualified Cohort 3 donors as recovered. The TCR sequence derives from a middle-aged man who had recovered from COVID-19. Source material: PBMCs or T cells enriched from blood (not recorded which). The rearrangement links TRBV2 to TRBJ2-1; 9 nucleotides align to TRBD2. CDR3 DNA: TGTGCCAGCAGTGGCGTTAGCGGGGGAGGTAGTGAGCAGTTCTTC. This codes for CASSGVSGGGSEQFF.